The TCR beta chain under discussion was sequenced for a study of beta chain features in type 1 diabetes. Across the whole study: On cell yields, gender and age, patients and healthy donors were similar. Study-wide findings and caveats: TCRB CDR3 length was moderately but significantly reduced in all four CD4+ subsets of Type 1 diabetes patients. A cDNA-based sequencing approach could over-represent cells with high TCR expression.

TCRB transcripts that were expressed got sequenced, as all of the isolated RNA had been reverse transcribed. Sequenced by immunoSEQ multiplex PCR; TCRdb stores in-frame clones only, minus some. The sample has about 410,000 clones, approximately 15% seen once. On this clone: Its target is not known.

Germline V gene lookup returns CDR1 SGHNT and CDR2 YENEEA. J lost 0 bases, V lost 7 bases, and 7 bases had no gene match. CDR3 length equals 15 residues. The chain is built from TRBV11-3 and TRBJ2-3, with 7 bases fitting TRBD2. The receptor's source is a man between 25 and 39 years old in good health. Input material: naive CD4+ T cells from blood. The CDR3 DNA is TGTGCCAGCAACCGGGATAGCGGGAGCACAGATACGCAGTATTTT. Translating gives CASNRDSGSTDTQYF. The complete variable domain, with remaining parts taken from reference TRBV11-3 and TRBJ2-3, reads EAGVVQSPRYKIIEKKQPVAFWCNPISGHNTLYWYLQNLGQGPELLIRYENEEAVDDSQLPKDRFSAERLKGVDSTLKIQPAELGDSAVYLCASNRDSGSTDTQYFGPGTRLTVL.